These 18 T cell receptor beta chains were sequenced from one sample in a study of blood T cell repertoires in COVID-19. TCRdb's copy holds only in-frame clones and misses some; the assay was immunoSEQ multiplex PCR. This table holds 27,000 or so clones, 85% to 90% found once. The sequencing sample was made of peripheral blood. Receptors originate from a man in his 70s with active COVID-19.

The CDR3 is CASSQGTGSQPQHF. CDR3 nucleotide sequence: TGTGCCAGCAGCCAAGGGACAGGGTCCCAGCCCCAGCATTTT. V is TRBV3-1 (or the pseudogene TRBV3-2) and J is TRBJ1-5; TRBD1 aligns across 8 bases. V was pared by 1 base and J by 7 bases, with 3 bases of the junction left unmatched. CDR3 size: 14 residues. Germline V gene sequence: CDR1 LGHDT, CDR2 YNNKEL (reference sequence).

The rearrangement uses TRBV7-8 and TRBJ1-5, with unresolved D. Germline CDR1 is SGHVS and CDR2 is FQNEAQ. This CDR3 comprises 15 residues. The V end was cut by 3 bases, the J end by 7 bases, with 16 bases between. CDR3 nucleotides: TGTGCCAGCAGCTTGTCGTCCCTAGGCCCACAGCCCCAGCATTTT. Protein sequence: CASSLSSLGPQPQHF.

This rearrangement joins TRBV10-1 to TRBJ2-7; D gene unclear. Germline V CDR1 and CDR2: WNHNN, SYGVQD (reference sequence). This CDR3 is 14 amino acids long. The germline V and J ends were trimmed by 7 bases and 4 bases, with 17 bases remaining between them. CDR3 residues: CASTTHPSRYEQYF. DNA for the CDR3: TGCGCCAGCACCACGCACCCCAGTCGATACGAGCAGTACTTC.

The chain joins TRBV6-5 to TRBJ1-5; D may be TRBD1 (6 bases). The germline gives CDR1 MNHEY, CDR2 SVGAGI. The length of the CDR3 is 14 residues. Trimming shortened V by 6 bases and J by 7 bases, and 16 bases separated the two germline ends. CDR3 sequence reads: CASSPDSLGQPQHF. DNA for the CDR3: TGTGCCAGCAGCCCGGACAGTTTAGGGCAGCCCCAGCATTTT.

The rearrangement links TRBV4-2 to TRBJ2-7, with TRBD2 identical over 7 bases. CDR3 length equals 15 residues. V lost 2 bases, J lost 1 base, and 5 bases stayed unmatched. CDR1 and CDR2 from the germline V gene are LGHNA and YNFKEQ. Here the CDR3 reads CASSQNQGGSYEQYF. In nucleotides, the CDR3 is TGTGCCAGCAGCCAAAACCAGGGAGGGTCCTACGAGCAGTACTTC.

Of note for this clone: The junction shows a germline mismatch at one end, possibly a read error. The rearrangement joins TRBV13 to TRBJ2-7; a weak D match, TRBD1 (6 bases). Germline lookup yields CDR1 PRHDT and CDR2 FYEKMQ (reference sequence). CDR3 length: 14 amino acids. This CDR3 reads CATSPRWGHHEQYF. The CDR3 nucleotides are TGTGCCACCAGCCCCCGATGGGGGCACCACGAGCAGTACTTC.

In its sample, this clone was seen once. The chain links TRBV27 to TRBJ2-7; tentative D call: TRBD1 (5 bases). This CDR3 comprises 14 residues. CDR1 and CDR2 (germline): MNHEY, SMNVEV (reference sequence). V dropped 5 bases and J dropped 3 bases, with 14 bases sitting between them. DNA for the CDR3: TGTGCCAGCAGTCCCCTACAGGACAACTACGAGCAGTACTTC. It translates to CASSPLQDNYEQYF.

This sequence joins TRBV5-4 and TRBJ2-5; 8 bases match TRBD1. The CDR3 runs to 16 residues. The junction had 9 bases not matched to a gene; V was cut back by 0 bases and J by 5 bases. Germline V gives CDR1 SGHNT, CDR2 YYREEE (reference sequence). The CDR3 DNA reads TGTGCCAGCAGCTTGGCTCTGGGCAGGGGGCCTGAGACCCAGTACTTC. This gives the protein CASSLALGRGPETQYF.

This chain joins TRBV28 and TRBJ1-3; the match to TRBD1 covers 11 bases. Germline V CDR1 and CDR2: MDHEN, SYDVKM. After removal of 7 bases from V and 0 bases from J, the junction contained 11 bases not matched to a gene. CDR3 length: 18 amino acids. CDR3 region: CASIRDRGTGFSGNTIYF. CDR3 nucleotide sequence: TGTGCCAGCATAAGGGACAGGGGGACCGGATTCTCTGGAAACACCATATATTTT.

The J gene is TRBJ2-7, the V gene TRBV7-2, with 10 bases that match TRBD1. The CDR3 is 18 residues long. The germline gives CDR1 SGHTA, CDR2 FQGNSA. V shed 5 bases, J shed 3 bases, and the junction held 16 bases outside the gene matches. The CDR3 is CASSPFGTGAVKDYEQYF. The CDR3 DNA is TGTGCCAGCAGCCCCTTCGGGACAGGGGCCGTGAAAGACTACGAGCAGTACTTC.

The rearrangement links TRBV25-1 to TRBJ1-5; D perhaps matches TRBD1 (5 bases). The ends were cut back, 4 bases at V and 5 bases at J, with 18 bases in the middle. The CDR3 spans 16 residues. From germline, CDR1 is MGHDK and CDR2 SYGVNS. The CDR3, as DNA: TGTGCCAGCAGTGCTGGAGGGGCGGGCTCCTATCAGCCCCAGCATTTT. Translated: CASSAGGAGSYQPQHF.

The chain is built from TRBV5-6 and TRBJ1-1; D perhaps matches TRBD1 (6 bases). The CDR3 consists of 13 residues. Germline V lookup: CDR1 SGHDT, CDR2 YYEEEE. V was shortened by 8 bases and J by 2 bases, with 13 bases between the two germline ends. CDR3: CASVQGPNTEAFF. The CDR3 nucleotides are TGTGCCAGTGTACAGGGCCCTAACACTGAAGCTTTCTTT.

J is TRBJ2-7 and V is TRBV7-2, with a possible D match to TRBD2 (5 bases). Trimming took 2 bases from V and 6 from J, leaving 8 bases between them. The length of the CDR3 is 12 residues. Germline V gene lookup returns CDR1 SGHTA and CDR2 FQGNSA. The DNA for the CDR3 is TGTGCCAGCAGCTTACGAGGGCTCGAGCAGTACTTC. Residues: CASSLRGLEQYF.

This clone was recorded a few times. This rearrangement joins TRBV6-5 to TRBJ1-5; D gene uncertain. V was trimmed by 0 bases and J by 2 bases, leaving 11 bases between them. The CDR3 spans 16 residues. Germline V CDR1 and CDR2: MNHEY, SVGAGI. In nucleotides, the CDR3 is TGTGCCAGCAGTTACTCGACACCTCGTGGCAATCAGCCCCAGCATTTT. As protein: CASSYSTPRGNQPQHF.

The chain links TRBV7-2 to TRBJ2-5; 12 nucleotides line up with TRBD2. Germline V CDR1 and CDR2: SGHTA, FQGNSA. V gave up 5 bases and J gave up 5 bases; unmatched junction bases: 9. The CDR3 covers 16 residues. Here the CDR3 reads CASSLRTSGVSETQYF. For the CDR3, the DNA is TGTGCCAGCAGCCTAAGGACTAGCGGGGTTTCGGAGACCCAGTACTTC.

This chain joins TRBV5-4 and TRBJ2-5; maybe TRBD1 (5 bases). The CDR3 loop spans 14 amino acids. CDR1 SGHNT and CDR2 YYREEE come from the germline V gene (reference sequence). Trimming stripped 4 bases from V and 7 bases from J, with 17 bases between. This CDR3 is CASSTPRNQGTQYF. The CDR3 DNA reads as TGTGCCAGCAGCACTCCCCGCAACCAGGGGACCCAGTACTTC. The full variable domain, its missing parts supplied by reference TRBV5-4 and TRBJ2-5, is ETGVTQSPTHLIKTRGQQVTLRCSSQSGHNTVSWYQQALGQGPQFIFQYYREEENGRGNFPPRFSGLQFPNYSSELNVNALELDDSALYLCASSTPRNQGTQYFGPGTRLLVL.

V is TRBV30 and J is TRBJ2-1; unclear D gene. The CDR3 is 11 amino acids. With 4 bases removed from V and 5 bases from J, the gap between germline ends came to 6 bases. Germline V gives CDR1 GTSNPN, CDR2 SVGIG (reference sequence). The CDR3 DNA reads as TGTGCCTGGACGTATGACAATGAGCAGTTCTTC. Encoded protein: CAWTYDNEQFF. Full variable domain (remainder filled in from reference TRBV30 and TRBJ2-1): SQTIHQWPATLVQPVGSPLSLECTVEGTSNPNLYWYRQAAGRGLQLLFYSVGIGQISSEVPQNLSASRPQDRQFILSSKKLLLSDSGFYLCAWTYDNEQFFGPGTRLTVL.

This clone was seen once. This chain uses TRBV2 with TRBJ2-5, with 11 positions matching TRBD1. CDR1 and CDR2 (germline): SNHLY, FYNNEI. The ends lost 1 base at V and 5 bases at J; junction bases unmatched: 3. The CDR3 contains 15 residues. CDR3 amino acids: CASSEGTGGGETQYF. CDR3 nucleotides: TGTGCCAGCAGTGAAGGGACAGGGGGCGGGGAGACCCAGTACTTC.